This TCR beta chain was observed in a study of blood T cells in healthy people across ages. CDR1 is SGHDN, CDR2 FVKESK, per germline. CDR3 size: 13 residues. Trimming shortened V by 5 bases and J by 7 bases, and 15 bases separated the two germline ends. Primers used in a second PCR of about 6 to 11 cycles were a sample-barcoded 5' primer and a J-beta primer mix. Each of the cDNA molecules was tagged by a template-switch adaptor with 12 random nucleotides. Per sample, CDR3-containing paired-end reads numbered at least 3 million. TCRdb processed the 5' RACE reads anew with MiXCR; each CDR3 protein has one entry. The sample lists 600,000 or so distinct CDR3 sequences; around a fifth were seen once. Study-level findings and limits: Considered underestimates were the diversity estimates obtained from one million T cells. Donor CMV status was unknown, possibly confounding expanded clonotype changes.

At least ten counts were recorded for this clonotype. Its antigen remains unidentified. The sample comprised blood. The receptor comes from a man in his sixties or seventies in good health. This chain links TRBV14 with TRBJ2-7, with D hard to call. The CDR3, as DNA: TGTGCCAGCAGCAGGCCCCCCCGCCTGGAGCAGTACTTC. Amino acid sequence: CASSRPPRLEQYF.